This T cell receptor (beta chain) was identified in a study of T cell clonality in common variable immunodeficiency. Study-level findings and limits: TCRbeta clonality was increased in CVID versus healthy controls.

In its sample, this clone was seen many times. Its target is unknown. From the germline J gene comes the end of the CDR3, since the read stops 3 residues before it. Trimming left V 2 bases short and J 9 bases short, with 11 bases between. The CDR3 extends over 13 amino acids. Germline-derived CDR1 and CDR2 are SGHVS and FNYEAQ. Profiling relied on immunoSEQ multiplex PCR, and the TCRdb table lists in-frame clones only, not all of them. The sample offers about 40,000 clones and no singletons, the top ten holding around 4%. The sequencing sample was made of peripheral blood mononuclear cells. The V call is TRBV7-6, the J call TRBJ2-1, with unresolved D. This sequence was found in a person between 18 and 70 years old in good health. The CDR3 here is CASSLSRVAEQFF. The CDR3 DNA, read in part, is TGTGCCAGCAGCTTAAGCCGAGTCGCTGAG.